A selection of T cell receptor beta chains follows, all from one sample in a study of blood T cell repertoires in COVID-19. The method was immunoSEQ multiplex PCR; TCRdb's version includes in-frame clones alone and lacks a portion of them. The data contain about 220,000 clones, around four fifths of them singletons. Specimen: peripheral blood. All receptors derive from a woman between 45 and 60 years old with acute or convalescent COVID-19. CDR3s include the opening cysteine and the closing phenylalanine or tryptophan. Fields, in order: D gene, V gene, CDR3 length, clone size, J gene, CDR3 DNA, CDR3 protein. The D gene is left open where the match is weak. A clone size is listed for some rows: how often the clone was seen (once, few, many), or a class if it is expanded.

.	TRBV23-1	14	.	TRBJ1-2	TGCGCCAGTAAGAAACAGCTATCTAACTATGGCTACACCTTC	CASKKQLSNYGYTF
.	TRBV5-1	15	.	TRBJ1-1	TGCGCCAGCAGCTTGTTACCGGGGGGAGACACTGAAGCTTTCTTT	CASSLLPGGDTEAFF
.	TRBV19	16	.	TRBJ2-3	TGTGCCAGTAGTATAGATCTGCAGGGTTGGACAGATACGCAGTATTTT	CASSIDLQGWTDTQYF
.	TRBV5-1	13	.	TRBJ1-2	TGCGCCAGCAGCCGGACAGAGTCCTATGGCTACACCTTC	CASSRTESYGYTF
TRBD1	TRBV5-6	14	.	TRBJ1-2	TGTGCCAGCAGCTGGACAGGGGCTAACTATGGCTACACCTTC	CASSWTGANYGYTF
TRBD2	TRBV5-1	15	.	TRBJ2-1	TGCGCCAGCAGCTTGGAATCTAGCGGGAGTGGTGAGCAGTTCTTC	CASSLESSGSGEQFF
TRBD1	TRBV10-3	15	.	TRBJ1-1	TGTGCCATCAGTGTTTCGGACAGGGGGCAAACTGAAGCTTTCTTT	CAISVSDRGQTEAFF
.	TRBV15	15	.	TRBJ2-7	TGTGCCACCAGCAGAGTCCTAGGAGGCTCCTACGAGCAGTACTTC	CATSRVLGGSYEQYF
TRBD1	TRBV6-6	16	.	TRBJ2-1	TGTGCCAGCAGTTACTCGAGACAGGGGGCAGGAGGTGAGCAGTTCTTC	CASSYSRQGAGGEQFF
TRBD1	TRBV7-7	15	.	TRBJ2-7	TGTGCTAGCAGCCCAGAAACTGCACAGGGGCTCGAGCAGTACTTC	CASSPETAQGLEQYF
TRBD1	TRBV2	14	.	TRBJ1-5	TGTGCCAGCACCCGGGACAGGAGCAATCAGCCCCAGCATTTT	CASTRDRSNQPQHF
TRBD2	TRBV28	13	.	TRBJ2-1	TGTGCCAGCAGTCCTGGACTAGCGGATGAGCAGTTCTTC	CASSPGLADEQFF
.	TRBV18	15	few	TRBJ1-1	TGTGCCAGCTCACCACAGGGACACACGAACACTGAAGCTTTCTTT	CASSPQGHTNTEAFF
TRBD1	TRBV29-1	14	.	TRBJ2-2	TGCAGCGCTCGGACAGGGGAGAACACCGGGGAGCTGTTTTTT	CSARTGENTGELFF
TRBD1	TRBV6-4	15	once	TRBJ1-2	TGTGCCAGCAGTGCTACAGGGGGCGCTAACTATGGCTACACCTTC	CASSATGGANYGYTF
TRBD1	TRBV28	14	.	TRBJ1-5	TGTGCCAGCAGTTTAGGAGGGGGCTATCAGCCCCAGCATTTT	CASSLGGGYQPQHF
TRBD2	TRBV28	13	.	TRBJ2-7	TGTGCCAGCAAAAGAGCGGGACGCTACGAGCAGTACTTC	CASKRAGRYEQYF
TRBD1	TRBV29-1	13	.	TRBJ1-2	TGCAGCGTTGAACGACAGGGACACTATGGCTACACCTTC	CSVERQGHYGYTF
TRBD1	TRBV5-1	15	.	TRBJ1-2	TGCGCCAGCAGCTCAGGCCGGGACAGGGTTTGGGGCTACACCTTC	CASSSGRDRVWGYTF
TRBD1	TRBV7-6	15	.	TRBJ2-7	TGTGCCAGCAGCCGATACCCGGGACAGAACTACGAGCAGTACTTC	CASSRYPGQNYEQYF
TRBD2	TRBV11-3	17	.	TRBJ2-3	TGTGCCAGCAGCTCCGGGACTAGCGGAAGTTGGGGGGATACGCAGTATTTT	CASSSGTSGSWGDTQYF
.	TRBV12-3/TRBV12-4	13	.	TRBJ2-7	TGTGCCAGCAGTTTAGTGAACAGCTACGAGCAGTACTTC	CASSLVNSYEQYF
.	TRBV9	19	.	TRBJ2-3	TGTGCCAGCAGCGTAGGTGGGGGGAGGACGCTGGGAAGCACAGATACGCAGTATTTT	CASSVGGGRTLGSTDTQYF
.	TRBV6-5	14	once	TRBJ2-1	TGTGCCAGCAGTTACATACTAGGAGGAAATGAGCAGTTCTTC	CASSYILGGNEQFF
.	TRBV6-5	14	.	TRBJ2-5	TGTGCCAGTAGGGGAGGTGGTGGACAAGAGACCCAGTACTTC	CASRGGGGQETQYF